In its sample, the clone carrying this T cell receptor beta chain was seen many times. The data were obtained in a study of T-cell reconstitution after alpha-beta-depleted transplantation in children. This CDR3 spans 14 amino acids. Germline trimming cut 4 bases from V and 4 bases from J; bases unmatched to any gene: 5. Germline-derived CDR1 and CDR2 are SGHRS and YFSETQ. Unique molecular identifiers were incorporated into the prepared TCRbeta library. A single record per CDR3 protein comes from TCRdb applying MiXCR to the PCR reads. The sample contains approximately 390,000 distinct CDR3 sequences, approximately 11% of which appear only once.

This sequence joins TRBV5-1 and TRBJ1-1; 9 bases match TRBD1. The source of this sequence is a human donor who donated a stem cell graft to a child with acute myeloid leukemia. The sequences come from PBMCs from the stem cell graft donor, collected from the stem cell graft. The CDR3 sequence is CASSLATGGTEAFF. As DNA, the CDR3 is TGCGCCAGCAGCCTCGCGACAGGGGGCACTGAAGCTTTCTTT.